This T cell receptor beta chain originates from a study of cytomegalovirus exposure and HLA in healthy donors. About the research overall: The study's early data release held some 85 million unique TCRs from HLA-typed donors. Study results and limitations: Presence/absence analyses supposed approximately even sequencing depth among donors. For most TCR beta V segments, an earlier analysis put the productive rate at about 90% or about 30% of the time.

Concerning this clone itself: Its target is not known.

This PCR relied on a set of 60 Vbeta primers and 13 Jbeta primers. Methods used by the authors: Roughly 80 million unique TCR beta chains, some 9.9 million shared, were counted in a later analysis. Method: immunoSEQ multiplex PCR; TCRdb's copy keeps in-frame clones and lacks some. That table supplies the V and J calls and clone size; D and trimming were determined from the DNA. The sample has around 120,000 clones, around 84% seen once. This CDR3 region has 14 residues. Germline assignment: CDR1 LNHDA and CDR2 SQIVND (reference sequence). Losses at the gene ends were 1 base for V and 7 bases for J; bases not matched to a gene: 6.

The chain combines TRBV19 with TRBJ2-5; TRBD1 agrees at 7 bases. The TCR originated in a woman in her forties in good health and CMV-seronegative. Input material: PBMCs. CDR3 amino acids: CASSIAGRQGTQYF. The CDR3 DNA is TGTGCCAGTAGTATAGCGGGACGACAGGGGACCCAGTACTTC.